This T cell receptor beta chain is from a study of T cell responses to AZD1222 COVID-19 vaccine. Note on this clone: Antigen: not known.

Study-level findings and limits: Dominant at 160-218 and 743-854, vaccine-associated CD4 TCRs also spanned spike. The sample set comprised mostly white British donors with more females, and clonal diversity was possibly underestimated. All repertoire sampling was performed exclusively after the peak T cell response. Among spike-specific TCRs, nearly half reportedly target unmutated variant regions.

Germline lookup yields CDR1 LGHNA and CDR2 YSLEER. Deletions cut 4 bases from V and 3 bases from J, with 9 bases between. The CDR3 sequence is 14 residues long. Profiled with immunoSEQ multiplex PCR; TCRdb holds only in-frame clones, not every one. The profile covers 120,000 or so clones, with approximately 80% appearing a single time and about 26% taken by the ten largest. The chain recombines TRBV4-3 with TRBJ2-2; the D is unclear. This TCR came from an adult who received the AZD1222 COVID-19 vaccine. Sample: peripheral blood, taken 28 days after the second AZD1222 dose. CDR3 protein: CASSLGQYTGELFF. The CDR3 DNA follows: TGCGCCAGCAGCCTGGGCCAGTACACCGGGGAGCTGTTTTTT.